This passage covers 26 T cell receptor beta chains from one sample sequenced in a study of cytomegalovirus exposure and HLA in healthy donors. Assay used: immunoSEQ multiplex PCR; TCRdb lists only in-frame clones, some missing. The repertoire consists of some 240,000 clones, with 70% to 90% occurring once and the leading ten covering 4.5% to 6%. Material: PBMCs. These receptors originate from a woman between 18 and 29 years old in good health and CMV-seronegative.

Written as DNA, the CDR3 is TGTGCCAGCAGTTCGGCAGGGGGGTATAGCAATCAGCCCCAGCATTTT. Translation gives CASSSAGGYSNQPQHF. This chain joins TRBV28 and TRBJ1-5; 7 nucleotides match TRBD1. This CDR3 region has 16 residues. J gave up 0 bases and V 4 bases, and 6 bases lay outside the gene matches. CDR1 is MDHEN and CDR2 is SYDVKM in the germline V gene.

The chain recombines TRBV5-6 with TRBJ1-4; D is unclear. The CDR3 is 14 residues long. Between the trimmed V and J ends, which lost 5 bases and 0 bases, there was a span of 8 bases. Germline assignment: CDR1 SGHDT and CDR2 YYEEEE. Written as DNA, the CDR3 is TGTGCCAGCAGTCAAGTTGCAACTAATGAAAAACTGTTTTTT. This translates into CASSQVATNEKLFF.

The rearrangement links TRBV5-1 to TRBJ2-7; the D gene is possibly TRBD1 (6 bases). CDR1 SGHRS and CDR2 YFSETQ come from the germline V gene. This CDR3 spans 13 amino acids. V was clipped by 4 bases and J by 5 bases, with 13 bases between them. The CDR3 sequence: CASSDGAGDEQYF. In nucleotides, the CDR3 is TGCGCCAGCAGCGACGGGGCAGGGGACGAGCAGTACTTC.

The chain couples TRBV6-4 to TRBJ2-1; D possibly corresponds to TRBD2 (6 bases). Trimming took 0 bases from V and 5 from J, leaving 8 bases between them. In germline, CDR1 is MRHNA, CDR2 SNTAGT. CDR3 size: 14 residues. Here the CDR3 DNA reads TGTGCCAGCAGTGACTCGGGGGGTCACAATGAGCAGTTCTTC. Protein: CASSDSGGHNEQFF.

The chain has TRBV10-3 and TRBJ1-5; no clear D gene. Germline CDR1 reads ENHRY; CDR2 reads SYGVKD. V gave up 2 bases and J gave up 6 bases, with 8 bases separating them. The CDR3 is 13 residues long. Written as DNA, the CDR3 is TGTGCCATCAGTGAGCTCAATCGTCAGCCCCAGCATTTT. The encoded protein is CAISELNRQPQHF.

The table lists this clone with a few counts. The CDR3 loop is CASSDLRDDNLWNTGELFF. The CDR3 nucleotides read TGCGCCAGCAGTGACCTCCGGGACGATAACCTTTGGAACACCGGGGAGCTGTTTTTT. The chain recombines TRBV10-1 with TRBJ2-2; the D call may be TRBD1 or TRBD2 (5 bases each). V was trimmed by 3 bases and J by 1 base, leaving 21 bases between them. The CDR3 length is 19 residues. Germline values: CDR1 WNHNN, CDR2 SYGVQD (reference sequence).

The CDR3 nucleotides are TGTGCCAGCAGCTTAGCAGATTACACCGGGGAGCTGTTTTTT. Translating gives CASSLADYTGELFF. This chain uses TRBV5-6 with TRBJ2-2; D not certain. V was trimmed by 2 bases and J by 3 bases, leaving 8 bases between them. This CDR3 is built from 14 residues. The germline CDR1 and CDR2 sequences are SGHDT and YYEEEE.

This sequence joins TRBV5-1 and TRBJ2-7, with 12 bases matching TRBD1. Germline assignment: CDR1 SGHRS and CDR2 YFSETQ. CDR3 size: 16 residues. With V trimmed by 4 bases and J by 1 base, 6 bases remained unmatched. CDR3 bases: TGCGCCAGCAGCGCCATGGGACAGGGGGCTTCCTACGAGCAGTACTTC. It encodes CASSAMGQGASYEQYF.

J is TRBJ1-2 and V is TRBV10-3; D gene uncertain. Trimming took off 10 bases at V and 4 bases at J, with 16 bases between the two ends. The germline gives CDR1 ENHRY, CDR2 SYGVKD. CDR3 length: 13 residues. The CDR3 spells CATADGISYGYTF. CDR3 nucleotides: TGTGCCACAGCGGACGGAATAAGCTATGGCTACACCTTC.

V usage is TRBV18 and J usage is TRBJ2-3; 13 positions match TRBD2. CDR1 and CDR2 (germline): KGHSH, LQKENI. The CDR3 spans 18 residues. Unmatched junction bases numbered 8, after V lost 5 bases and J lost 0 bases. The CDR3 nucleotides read TGTGCCAGCTCAGAACGGACTAGCGGGGGTACTAGCACAGATACGCAGTATTTT. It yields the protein CASSERTSGGTSTDTQYF.

This CDR3 reads CAISEWGANTEAFF. DNA for the CDR3: TGTGCCATCAGTGAGTGGGGCGCGAACACTGAAGCTTTCTTT. This chain links TRBV10-3 with TRBJ1-1, with D possibly matching TRBD1 (5 bases). CDR1 is ENHRY and CDR2 is SYGVKD in the germline V gene. The CDR3 covers 14 residues. The V end lost 1 base, the J end lost 1 base, and 7 bases lay between the germline ends.

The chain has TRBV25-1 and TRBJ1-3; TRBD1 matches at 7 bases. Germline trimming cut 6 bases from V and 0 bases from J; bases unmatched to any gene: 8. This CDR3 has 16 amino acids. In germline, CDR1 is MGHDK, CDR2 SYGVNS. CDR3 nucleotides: TGTGCCAGCAGCCCTCCGCAGGGGGTCTCTGGAAACACCATATATTTT. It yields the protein CASSPPQGVSGNTIYF.

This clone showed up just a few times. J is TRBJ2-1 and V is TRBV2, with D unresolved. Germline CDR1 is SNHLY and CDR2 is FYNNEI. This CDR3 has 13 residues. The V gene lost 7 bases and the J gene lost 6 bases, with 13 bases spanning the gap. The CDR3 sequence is CASTTSPGNEQFF. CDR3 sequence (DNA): TGTGCCAGCACCACTTCTCCTGGCAATGAGCAGTTCTTC.

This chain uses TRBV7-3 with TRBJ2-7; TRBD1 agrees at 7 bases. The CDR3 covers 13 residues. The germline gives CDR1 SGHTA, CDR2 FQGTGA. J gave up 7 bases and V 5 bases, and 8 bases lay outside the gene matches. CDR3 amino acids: CASSPGTAREQYF. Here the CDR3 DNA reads TGTGCCAGCAGCCCCGGGACAGCGCGTGAGCAGTACTTC.

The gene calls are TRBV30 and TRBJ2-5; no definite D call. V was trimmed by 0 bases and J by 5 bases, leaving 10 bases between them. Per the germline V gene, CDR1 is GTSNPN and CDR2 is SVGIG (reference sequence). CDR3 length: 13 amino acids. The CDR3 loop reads CAWSVLPRETQYF. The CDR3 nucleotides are TGTGCCTGGAGTGTACTACCGAGGGAGACCCAGTACTTC.

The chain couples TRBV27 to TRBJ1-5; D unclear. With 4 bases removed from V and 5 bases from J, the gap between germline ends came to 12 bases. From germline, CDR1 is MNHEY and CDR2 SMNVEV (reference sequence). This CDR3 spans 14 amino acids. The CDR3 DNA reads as TGTGCCAGCAGTTCCTCGCCCCGACATCAGCCCCAGCATTTT. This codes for CASSSSPRHQPQHF.

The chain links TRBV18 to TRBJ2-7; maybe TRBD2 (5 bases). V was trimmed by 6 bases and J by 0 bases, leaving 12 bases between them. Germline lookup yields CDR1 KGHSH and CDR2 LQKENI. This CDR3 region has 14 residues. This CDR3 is CASSAGRSSYEQYF. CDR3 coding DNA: TGTGCCAGCTCTGCGGGCCGTAGCTCCTACGAGCAGTACTTC.

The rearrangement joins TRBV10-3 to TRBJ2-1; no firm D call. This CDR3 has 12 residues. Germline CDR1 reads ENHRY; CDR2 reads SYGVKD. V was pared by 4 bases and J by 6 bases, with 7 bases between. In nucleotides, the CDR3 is TGTGCCATCAGTGGCGCGAGCAATGAGCAGTTCTTC. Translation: CAISGASNEQFF.

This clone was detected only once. Here the CDR3 reads CASSLEGDPEQFF. The CDR3 region has the DNA TGCGCCAGCAGCTTGGAAGGGGATCCTGAGCAGTTCTTC. This chain joins TRBV5-1 and TRBJ2-1; perhaps TRBD1 as D (5 bases). Trimming removed 0 bases from V and 9 bases from J, with 10 bases in between. CDR1 is SGHRS and CDR2 is YFSETQ in the germline V gene. The CDR3 runs to 13 residues.

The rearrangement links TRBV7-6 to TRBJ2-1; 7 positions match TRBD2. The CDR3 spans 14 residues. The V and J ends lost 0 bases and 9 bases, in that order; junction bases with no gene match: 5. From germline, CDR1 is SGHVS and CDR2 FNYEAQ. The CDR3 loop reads CASSLAGAGVEQFF. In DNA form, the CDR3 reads TGTGCCAGCAGCTTAGCCGGCGCGGGAGTTGAGCAGTTCTTC.

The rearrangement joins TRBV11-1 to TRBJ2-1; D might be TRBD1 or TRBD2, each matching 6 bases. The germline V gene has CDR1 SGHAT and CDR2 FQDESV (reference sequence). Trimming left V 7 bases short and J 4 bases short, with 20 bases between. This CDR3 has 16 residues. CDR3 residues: CASTDRGEDRYNEQFF. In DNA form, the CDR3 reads TGTGCCAGCACCGATAGGGGGGAGGACCGGTACAATGAGCAGTTCTTC.

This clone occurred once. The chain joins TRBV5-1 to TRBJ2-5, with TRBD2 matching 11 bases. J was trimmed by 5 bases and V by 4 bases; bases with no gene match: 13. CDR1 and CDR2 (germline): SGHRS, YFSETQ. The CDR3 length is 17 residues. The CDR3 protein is CASSDPGTSGGGETQYF. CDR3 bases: TGCGCCAGCAGCGACCCCGGGACTAGCGGTGGAGGGGAGACCCAGTACTTC.

The DNA of the CDR3 is TGTGCTAGTGGTTTGGTACTGGGCAGGGGGCTAGGTATGAACACTGAAGCTTTCTTT. Translated: CASGLVLGRGLGMNTEAFF. V usage is TRBV12-5 and J usage is TRBJ1-1; 8 bases agree with TRBD1. This CDR3 spans 19 amino acids. The germline V gene encodes CDR1 LGHNT and CDR2 FRNRAP. J lost 0 bases, V lost 0 bases, and 12 bases had no gene match.

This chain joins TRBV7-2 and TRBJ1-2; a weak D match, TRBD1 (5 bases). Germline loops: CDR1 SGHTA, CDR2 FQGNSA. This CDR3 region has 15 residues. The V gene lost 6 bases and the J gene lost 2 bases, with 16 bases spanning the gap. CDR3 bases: TGTGCCAGCAGTCAAGGGGTCAGTTCCAACTATGGCTACACCTTC. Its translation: CASSQGVSSNYGYTF.

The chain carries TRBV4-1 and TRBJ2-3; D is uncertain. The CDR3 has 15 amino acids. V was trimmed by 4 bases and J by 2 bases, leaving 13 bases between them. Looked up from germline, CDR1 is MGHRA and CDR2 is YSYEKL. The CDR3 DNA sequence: TGCGCCAGCAGCCGCCCTAGGGCCAACACAGATACGCAGTATTTT. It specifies CASSRPRANTDTQYF.

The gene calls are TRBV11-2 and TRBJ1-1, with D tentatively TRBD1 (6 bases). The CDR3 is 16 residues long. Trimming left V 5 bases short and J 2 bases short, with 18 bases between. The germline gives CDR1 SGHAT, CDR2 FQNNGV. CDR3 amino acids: CASSPDPGAPNTEAFF. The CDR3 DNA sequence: TGTGCCAGCAGCCCGGATCCAGGGGCCCCAAACACTGAAGCTTTCTTT. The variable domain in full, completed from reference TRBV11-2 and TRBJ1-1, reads EAGVAQSPRYKIIEKRQSVAFWCNPISGHATLYWYQQILGQGPKLLIQFQNNGVVDDSQLPKDRFSAERLKGVDSTLKIQPAKLEDSAVYLCASSPDPGAPNTEAFFGQGTRLTVV.